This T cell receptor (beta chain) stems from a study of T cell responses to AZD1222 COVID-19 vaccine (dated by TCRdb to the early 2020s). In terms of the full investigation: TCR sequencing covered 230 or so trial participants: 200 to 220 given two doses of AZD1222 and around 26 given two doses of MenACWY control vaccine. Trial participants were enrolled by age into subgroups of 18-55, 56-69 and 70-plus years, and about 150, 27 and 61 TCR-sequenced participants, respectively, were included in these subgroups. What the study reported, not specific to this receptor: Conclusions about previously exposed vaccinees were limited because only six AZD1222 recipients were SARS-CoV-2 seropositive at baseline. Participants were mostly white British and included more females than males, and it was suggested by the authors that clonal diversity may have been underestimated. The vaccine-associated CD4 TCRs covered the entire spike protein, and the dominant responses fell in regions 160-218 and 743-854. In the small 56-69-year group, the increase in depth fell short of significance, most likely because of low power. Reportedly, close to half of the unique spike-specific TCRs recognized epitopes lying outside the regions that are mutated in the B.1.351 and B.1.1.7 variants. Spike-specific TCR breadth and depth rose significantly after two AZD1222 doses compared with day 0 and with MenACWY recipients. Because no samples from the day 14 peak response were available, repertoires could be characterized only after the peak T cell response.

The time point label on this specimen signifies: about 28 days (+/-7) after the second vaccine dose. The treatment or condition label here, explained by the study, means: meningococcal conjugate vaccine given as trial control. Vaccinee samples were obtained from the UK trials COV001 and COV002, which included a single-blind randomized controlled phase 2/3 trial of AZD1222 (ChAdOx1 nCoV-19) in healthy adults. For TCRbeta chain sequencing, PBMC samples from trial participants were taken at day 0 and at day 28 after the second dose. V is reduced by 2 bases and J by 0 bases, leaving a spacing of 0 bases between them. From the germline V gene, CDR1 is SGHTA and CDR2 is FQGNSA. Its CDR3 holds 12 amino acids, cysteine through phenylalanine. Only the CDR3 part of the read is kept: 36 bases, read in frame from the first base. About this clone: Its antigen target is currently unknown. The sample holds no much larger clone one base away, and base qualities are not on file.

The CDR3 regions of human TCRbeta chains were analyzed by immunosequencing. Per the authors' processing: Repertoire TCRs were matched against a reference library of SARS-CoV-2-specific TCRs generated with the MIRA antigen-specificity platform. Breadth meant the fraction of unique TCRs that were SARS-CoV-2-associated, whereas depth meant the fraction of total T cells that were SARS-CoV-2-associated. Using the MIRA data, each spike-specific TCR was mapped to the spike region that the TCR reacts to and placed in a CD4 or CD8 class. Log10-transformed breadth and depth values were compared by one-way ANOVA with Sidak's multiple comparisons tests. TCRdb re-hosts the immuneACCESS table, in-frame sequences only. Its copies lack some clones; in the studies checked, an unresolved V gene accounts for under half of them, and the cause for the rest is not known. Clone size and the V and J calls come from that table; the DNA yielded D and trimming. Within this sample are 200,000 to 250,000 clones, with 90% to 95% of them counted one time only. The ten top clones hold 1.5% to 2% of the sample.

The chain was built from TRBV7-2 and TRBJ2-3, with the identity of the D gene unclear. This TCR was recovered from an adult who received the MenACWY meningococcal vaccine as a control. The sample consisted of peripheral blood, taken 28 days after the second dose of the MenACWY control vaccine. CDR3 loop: CASSLSTDTQYF. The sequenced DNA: TGTGCCAGCAGCTTAAGCACAGATACGCAGTATTTT.